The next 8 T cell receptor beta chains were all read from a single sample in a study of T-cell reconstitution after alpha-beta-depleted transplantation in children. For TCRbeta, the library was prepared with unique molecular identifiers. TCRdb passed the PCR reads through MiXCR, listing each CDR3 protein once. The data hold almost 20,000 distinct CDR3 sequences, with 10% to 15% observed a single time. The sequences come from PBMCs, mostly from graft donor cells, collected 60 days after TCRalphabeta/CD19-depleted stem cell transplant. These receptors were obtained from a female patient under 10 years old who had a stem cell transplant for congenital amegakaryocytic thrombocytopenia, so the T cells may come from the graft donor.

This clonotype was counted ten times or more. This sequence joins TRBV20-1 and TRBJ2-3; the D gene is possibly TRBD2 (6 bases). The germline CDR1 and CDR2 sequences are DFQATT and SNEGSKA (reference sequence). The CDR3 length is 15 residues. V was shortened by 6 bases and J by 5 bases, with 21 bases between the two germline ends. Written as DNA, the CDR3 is TGCAGTGCGACAGAAACGGGCGGGATTCGAGATACGCAGTATTTT. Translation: CSATETGGIRDTQYF.

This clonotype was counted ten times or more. As DNA, the CDR3 is TGTGCCAGCAGCTTGGACCTCTCGAGCACAGATACGCAGTATTTT. The encoded protein is CASSLDLSSTDTQYF. V gene TRBV11-2 combines with J gene TRBJ2-3, with D unresolved. The CDR3 contains 15 residues. Germline lookup yields CDR1 SGHAT and CDR2 FQNNGV. V gave up 3 bases and J gave up 0 bases, with 10 bases separating them.

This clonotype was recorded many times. CDR3 loop: CASRDGELFF. In DNA form, the CDR3 reads TGTGCCAGCAGGGACGGGGAGCTGTTTTTT. The chain joins TRBV6-2 or TRBV6-3 to TRBJ2-2, with no clear D. V dropped 6 bases and J dropped 7 bases, with 3 bases sitting between them. There are 10 residues in the CDR3. In germline, CDR1 is MNHEY, CDR2 SVGEGT.

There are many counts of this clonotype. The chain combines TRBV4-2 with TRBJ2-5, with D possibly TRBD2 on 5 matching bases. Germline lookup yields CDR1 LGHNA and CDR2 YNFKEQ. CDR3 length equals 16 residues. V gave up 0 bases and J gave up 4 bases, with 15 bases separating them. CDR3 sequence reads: CASSQERTGTGETQYF. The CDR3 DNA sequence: TGTGCCAGCAGCCAAGAGAGGACGGGAACGGGAGAGACCCAGTACTTC.

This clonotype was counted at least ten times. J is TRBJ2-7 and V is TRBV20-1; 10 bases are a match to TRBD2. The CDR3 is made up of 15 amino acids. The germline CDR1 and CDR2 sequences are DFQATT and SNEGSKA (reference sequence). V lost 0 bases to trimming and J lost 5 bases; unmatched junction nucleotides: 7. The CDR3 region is CSARDTAGGLDEQYF. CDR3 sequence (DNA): TGCAGTGCTAGAGATACAGCGGGAGGGCTGGACGAGCAGTACTTC.

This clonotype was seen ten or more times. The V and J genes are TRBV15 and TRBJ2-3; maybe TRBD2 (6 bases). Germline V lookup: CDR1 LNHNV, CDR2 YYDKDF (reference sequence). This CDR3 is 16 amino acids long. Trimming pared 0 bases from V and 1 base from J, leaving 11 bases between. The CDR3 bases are TGTGCCACCAGCAGAGAAGGCGGGGAGGGCACAGATACGCAGTATTTT. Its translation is CATSREGGEGTDTQYF. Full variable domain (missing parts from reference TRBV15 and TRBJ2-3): DAMVIQNPRYQVTQFGKPVTLSCSQTLNHNVMYWYQQKSSQAPKLLFHYYDKDFNNEADTPDNFQSRRPNTSFCFLDIRSPGLGDTAMYLCATSREGGEGTDTQYFGPGTRLTVL.

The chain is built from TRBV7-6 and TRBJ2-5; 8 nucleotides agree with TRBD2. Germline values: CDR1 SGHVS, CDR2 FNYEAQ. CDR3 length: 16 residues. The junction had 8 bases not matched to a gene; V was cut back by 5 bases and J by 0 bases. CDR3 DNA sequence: TGTGCCAGCAGCATCACCCCTAGCGGGTACCAAGAGACCCAGTACTTC. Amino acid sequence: CASSITPSGYQETQYF.

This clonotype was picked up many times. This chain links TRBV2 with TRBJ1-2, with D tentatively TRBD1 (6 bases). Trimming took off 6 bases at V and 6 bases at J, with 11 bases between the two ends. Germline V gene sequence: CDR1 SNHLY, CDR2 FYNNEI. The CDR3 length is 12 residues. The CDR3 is CASSTNRDGYTF. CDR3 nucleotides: TGTGCCAGCAGCACAAACAGGGATGGCTACACCTTC.